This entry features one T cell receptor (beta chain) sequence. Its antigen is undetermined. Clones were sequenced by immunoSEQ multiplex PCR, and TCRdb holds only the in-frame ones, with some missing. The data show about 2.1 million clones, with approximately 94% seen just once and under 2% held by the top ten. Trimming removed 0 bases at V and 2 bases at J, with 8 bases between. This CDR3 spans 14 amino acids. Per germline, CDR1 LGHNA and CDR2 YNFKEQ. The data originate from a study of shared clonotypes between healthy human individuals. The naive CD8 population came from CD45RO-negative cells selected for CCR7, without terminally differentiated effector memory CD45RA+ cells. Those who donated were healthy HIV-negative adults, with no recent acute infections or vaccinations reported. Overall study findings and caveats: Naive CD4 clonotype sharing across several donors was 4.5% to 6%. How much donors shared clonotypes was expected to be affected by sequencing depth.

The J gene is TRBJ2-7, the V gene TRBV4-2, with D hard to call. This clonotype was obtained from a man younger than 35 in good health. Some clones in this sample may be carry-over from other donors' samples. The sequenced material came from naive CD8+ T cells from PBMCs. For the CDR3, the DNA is TGTGCCAGCAGCCAAGAGACTGTAACCTACGAGCAGTACTTC. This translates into CASSQETVTYEQYF.